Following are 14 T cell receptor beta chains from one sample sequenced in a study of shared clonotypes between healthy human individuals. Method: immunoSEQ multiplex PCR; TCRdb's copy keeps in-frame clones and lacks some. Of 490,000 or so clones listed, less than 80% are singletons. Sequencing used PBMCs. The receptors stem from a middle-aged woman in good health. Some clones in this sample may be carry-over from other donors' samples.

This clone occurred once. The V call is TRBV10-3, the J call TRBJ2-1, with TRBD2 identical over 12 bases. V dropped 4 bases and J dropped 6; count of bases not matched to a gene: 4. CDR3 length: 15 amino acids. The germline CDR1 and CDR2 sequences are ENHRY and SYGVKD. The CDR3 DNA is TGTGCCATCAGTGGACTAGCGGGAGATACCAATGAGCAGTTCTTC. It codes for CAISGLAGDTNEQFF.

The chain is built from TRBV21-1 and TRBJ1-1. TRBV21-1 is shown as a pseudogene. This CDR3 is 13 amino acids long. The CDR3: CASKRGPKTEAFF. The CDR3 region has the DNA TGTGCCAGCAAAAGAGGGCCGAAGACTGAAGCTTTCTTT.

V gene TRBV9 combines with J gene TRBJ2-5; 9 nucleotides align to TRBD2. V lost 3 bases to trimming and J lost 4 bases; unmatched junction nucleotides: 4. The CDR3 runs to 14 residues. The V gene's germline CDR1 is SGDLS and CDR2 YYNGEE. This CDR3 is CASSGRREGETQYF. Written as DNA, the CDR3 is TGTGCCAGCAGCGGACGGCGGGAGGGAGAGACCCAGTACTTC.

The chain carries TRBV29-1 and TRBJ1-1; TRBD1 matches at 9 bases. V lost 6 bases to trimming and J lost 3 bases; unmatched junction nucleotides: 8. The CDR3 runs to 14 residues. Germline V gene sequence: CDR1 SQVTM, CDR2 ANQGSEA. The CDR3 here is CSVPGTGRDTEAFF. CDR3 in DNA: TGCAGCGTACCAGGGACAGGGCGGGACACTGAAGCTTTCTTT.

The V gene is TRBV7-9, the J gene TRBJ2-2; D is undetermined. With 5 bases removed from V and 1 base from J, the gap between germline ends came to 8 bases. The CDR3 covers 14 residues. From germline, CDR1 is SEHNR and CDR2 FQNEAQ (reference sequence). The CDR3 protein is CASSQRMNTGELFF. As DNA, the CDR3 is TGTGCCAGCAGCCAGAGGATGAACACCGGGGAGCTGTTTTTT.

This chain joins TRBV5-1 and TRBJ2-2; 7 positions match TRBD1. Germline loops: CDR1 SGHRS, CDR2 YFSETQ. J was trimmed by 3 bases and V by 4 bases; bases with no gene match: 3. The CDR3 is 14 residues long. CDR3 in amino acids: CASSDTGDTGELFF. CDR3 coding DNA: TGCGCCAGCAGCGACACAGGGGACACCGGGGAGCTGTTTTTT.

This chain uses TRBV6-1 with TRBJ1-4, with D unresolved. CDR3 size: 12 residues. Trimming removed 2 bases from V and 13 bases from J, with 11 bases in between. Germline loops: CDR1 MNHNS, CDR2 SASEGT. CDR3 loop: CASSENVGLLFF. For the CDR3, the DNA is TGTGCCAGCAGTGAAAATGTGGGATTACTGTTTTTT.

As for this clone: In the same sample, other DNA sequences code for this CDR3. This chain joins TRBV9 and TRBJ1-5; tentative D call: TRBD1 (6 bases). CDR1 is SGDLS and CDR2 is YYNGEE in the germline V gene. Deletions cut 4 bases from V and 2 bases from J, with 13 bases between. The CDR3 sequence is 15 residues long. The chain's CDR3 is CASSPGGGGNQPQHF. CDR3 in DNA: TGTGCCAGCAGCCCCGGGGGGGGCGGCAATCAGCCCCAGCATTTT.

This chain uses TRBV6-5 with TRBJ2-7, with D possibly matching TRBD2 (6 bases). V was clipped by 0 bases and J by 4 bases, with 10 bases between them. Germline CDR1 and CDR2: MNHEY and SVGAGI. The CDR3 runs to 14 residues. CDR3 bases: TGTGCCAGCAGTTACTCGGGTGGGAGGTACGAGCAGTACTTC. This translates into CASSYSGGRYEQYF.

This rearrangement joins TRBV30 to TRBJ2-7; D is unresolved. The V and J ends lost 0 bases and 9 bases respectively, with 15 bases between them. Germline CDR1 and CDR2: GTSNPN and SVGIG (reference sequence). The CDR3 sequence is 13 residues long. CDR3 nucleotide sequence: TGTGCCTGGAGTGTGCAGGCCTACGAGCGGCAGTACTTC. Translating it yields CAWSVQAYERQYF. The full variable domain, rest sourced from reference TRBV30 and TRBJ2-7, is SQTIHQWPATLVQPVGSPLSLECTVEGTSNPNLYWYRQAAGRGLQLLFYSVGIGQISSEVPQNLSASRPQDRQFILSSKKLLLSDSGFYLCAWSVQAYERQYFGPGTRLTVT.

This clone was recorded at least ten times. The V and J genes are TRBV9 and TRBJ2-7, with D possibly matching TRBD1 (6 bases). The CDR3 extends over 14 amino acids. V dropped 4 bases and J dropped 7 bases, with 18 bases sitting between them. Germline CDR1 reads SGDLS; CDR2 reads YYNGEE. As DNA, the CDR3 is TGTGCCAGCAGCTCCAGCCAGGGGTCGAGGGAGCAGTACTTC. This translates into CASSSSQGSREQYF.

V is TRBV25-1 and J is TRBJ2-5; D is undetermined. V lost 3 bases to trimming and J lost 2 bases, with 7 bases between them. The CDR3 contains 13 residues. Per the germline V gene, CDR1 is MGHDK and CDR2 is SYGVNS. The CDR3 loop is CASSDWGQETQYF. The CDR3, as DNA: TGTGCCAGCAGTGACTGGGGTCAAGAGACCCAGTACTTC. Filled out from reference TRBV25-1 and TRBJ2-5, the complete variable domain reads EADIYQTPRYLVIGTGKKITLECSQTMGHDKMYWYQQDPGMELHLIHYSYGVNSTEKGDLSSESTVSRIRTEHFPLTLESARPSHTSQYLCASSDWGQETQYFGPGTRLLVL.

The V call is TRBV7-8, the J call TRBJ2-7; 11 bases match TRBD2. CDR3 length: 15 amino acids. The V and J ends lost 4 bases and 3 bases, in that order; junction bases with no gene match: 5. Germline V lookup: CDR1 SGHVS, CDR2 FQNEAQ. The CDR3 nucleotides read TGTGCCAGCAGCTCTCGACTAGCGGGAAGCTACGAGCAGTACTTC. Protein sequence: CASSSRLAGSYEQYF.

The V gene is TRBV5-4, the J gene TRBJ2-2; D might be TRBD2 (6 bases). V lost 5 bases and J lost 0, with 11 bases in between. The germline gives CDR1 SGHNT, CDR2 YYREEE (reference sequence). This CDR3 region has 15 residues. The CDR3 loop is CASRPGGTNTGELFF. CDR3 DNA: TGTGCCAGCAGACCCGGGGGAACGAACACCGGGGAGCTGTTTTTT. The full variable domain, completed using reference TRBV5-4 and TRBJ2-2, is ETGVTQSPTHLIKTRGQQVTLRCSSQSGHNTVSWYQQALGQGPQFIFQYYREEENGRGNFPPRFSGLQFPNYSSELNVNALELDDSALYLCASRPGGTNTGELFFGEGSRLTVL.